The following is a T cell receptor (beta chain) sequence with its context. This CDR3 spans 15 amino acids. V shed 10 bases, J shed 1 base, and the junction held 10 bases outside the gene matches. The germline gives CDR1 SNHLY, CDR2 FYNNEI. The sample originates from a study of cytomegalovirus exposure and HLA in healthy donors. Primers: 60 Vbeta forward and 13 Jbeta reverse. Only in-frame clones appear in the TCRdb table, and some are missing; sequencing was by immunoSEQ multiplex PCR. Its table lists about 170,000 clones. This sequence joins TRBV2 and TRBJ1-1, with TRBD1 identical over 9 bases. The receptor comes from a woman in her late teens or twenties in good health and CMV-seropositive. The specimen was PBMCs. The CDR3 bases are TGTGCCACTGTCGGGACAGGGAATAAGAACACTGAAGCTTTCTTT. This gives the protein CATVGTGNKNTEAFF.